One T cell receptor beta chain is described in this entry. Template material for amplifying TCR beta CDR3 regions consisted of RNA transcripts. Using the HTBI primer set, a first-round RT-PCR was run on the TCR CDR3. TCRdb analysed the multiplex PCR reads with MiXCR anew, one entry per CDR3 protein. The data hold hundreds of thousands of distinct CDR3 sequences, with roughly 45% observed a single time. The record originates from a study of T cells in Graves' hyperthyroidism and ophthalmopathy. Germline V gives CDR1 SGHTA, CDR2 FQGNSA. The V and J ends lost 1 base and 10 bases respectively, with 23 bases between them. There are 16 residues in the CDR3.

The chain combines TRBV7-2 with TRBJ2-7, with D possibly TRBD1 on 6 matching bases. Sequences were obtained from peripheral blood or thyroid tissue (not recorded which). The origin of this receptor is an adult man with Graves' disease, either hyperthyroidism or ophthalmopathy (not recorded which). The DNA of the CDR3 is TGTGCCAGCAGCTTAGTGGGTCGGGCAGGGGCGTTTCCCCAGTACTTC. Its translation: CASSLVGRAGAFPQYF. The full variable domain, completed using reference TRBV7-2 and TRBJ2-7, is GAGVSQSPSNKVTEKGKDVELRCDPISGHTALYWYRQSLGQGLEFLIYFQGNSAPDKSGLPSDRFSAERTGGSVSTLTIQRTQQEDSAVYLCASSLVGRAGAFPQYFGPGTRLTVT.